A single sample gave rise to the 8 T cell receptor beta chains below, sequenced in a study of blood T cell repertoires in COVID-19. Clones were read by immunoSEQ multiplex PCR, and TCRdb kept only the in-frame ones, dropping some. The sample has about 140,000 clones, around 87% seen once. The sequenced sample consisted of PBMCs or T cells enriched from blood (not recorded which). These receptors originate from a man between 60 and 75 years old who had recovered from COVID-19.

This clone is a singleton in its sample. The V and J genes are TRBV18 and TRBJ2-5, with D possibly being TRBD1 (7 bases). The length of the CDR3 is 14 residues. Germline CDR1 KGHSH, CDR2 LQKENI. V shed 3 bases and J shed 4 bases, with 12 bases lying between them. CDR3 nucleotides: TGTGCCAGCTCACCCGGAGGGGGCCGAGAGACCCAGTACTTC. Its protein product is CASSPGGGRETQYF.

The chain couples TRBV10-3 to TRBJ2-7; TRBD2 aligns across 7 bases. The junction had 2 bases not matched to a gene; V was cut back by 4 bases and J by 5 bases. Germline CDR1 ENHRY, CDR2 SYGVKD. This CDR3 spans 12 amino acids. The chain's CDR3 is CAISGGGNEQYF. The CDR3 nucleotides read TGTGCCATCAGTGGGGGGGGAAACGAGCAGTACTTC.

This chain joins TRBV21-1 and TRBJ2-7; the DNA was not compared with TRBD2, the D call given in the table. TRBV21-1 is a pseudogene. CDR3 length equals 17 residues. The CDR3 here is CASSKELLDCYSGEQYF. In DNA form, the CDR3 reads TGTGCCAGCAGCAAAGAATTGCTGGACTGTTACTCGGGCGAGCAGTACTTC.

The chain carries TRBV7-8 and TRBJ1-1; D call uncertain. Deletions cut 5 bases from V and 4 bases from J, with 11 bases between. Per the germline V gene, CDR1 is SGHVS and CDR2 is FQNEAQ. The CDR3 runs to 13 residues. The chain's CDR3 is CASSPQLVTEAFF. The CDR3 DNA follows: TGTGCCAGCAGCCCCCAGTTGGTCACTGAAGCTTTCTTT.

The chain uses TRBV29-1 and TRBJ2-1; 9 bases line up with TRBD1. Germline V gene lookup returns CDR1 SQVTM and CDR2 ANQGSEA. The CDR3 has 13 amino acids. The V segment lost 6 bases and the J segment 9 bases; nucleotides outside the gene matches: 9. The CDR3 bases are TGCAGCGTAGCCTGGACAGGGGTTGGTGAGCAGTTCTTC. It yields the protein CSVAWTGVGEQFF.

The chain employs TRBV7-2 and TRBJ2-7, with 10 bases identical to TRBD2. The junction had 15 bases not matched to a gene; V was cut back by 9 bases and J by 4 bases. The CDR3 is made up of 16 amino acids. The germline CDR1 and CDR2 sequences are SGHTA and FQGNSA. CDR3 protein: CASQISPGLALYEQYF. CDR3 nucleotide sequence: TGTGCCAGTCAAATTTCTCCGGGACTAGCGTTGTACGAGCAGTACTTC.

This sequence joins TRBV5-1 and TRBJ1-6; the D gene is possibly TRBD1 (6 bases). This CDR3 has 14 residues. Germline V CDR1 and CDR2: SGHRS, YFSETQ. V was cut by 0 bases and J by 8 bases, with 9 bases left in between. CDR3 in amino acids: CASSLDRVYSPLHF. CDR3 DNA sequence: TGCGCCAGCAGCTTGGACAGGGTTTATTCACCCCTCCACTTT.

The chain links TRBV5-1 to TRBJ2-5, with D possibly matching TRBD1 (5 bases). Per the germline V gene, CDR1 is SGHRS and CDR2 is YFSETQ. V lost 0 bases and J lost 4, with 10 bases in between. There are 14 residues in the CDR3. CDR3: CASSLEGQGETQYF. The DNA of the CDR3 is TGCGCCAGCAGCTTGGAGGGGCAGGGAGAGACCCAGTACTTC.